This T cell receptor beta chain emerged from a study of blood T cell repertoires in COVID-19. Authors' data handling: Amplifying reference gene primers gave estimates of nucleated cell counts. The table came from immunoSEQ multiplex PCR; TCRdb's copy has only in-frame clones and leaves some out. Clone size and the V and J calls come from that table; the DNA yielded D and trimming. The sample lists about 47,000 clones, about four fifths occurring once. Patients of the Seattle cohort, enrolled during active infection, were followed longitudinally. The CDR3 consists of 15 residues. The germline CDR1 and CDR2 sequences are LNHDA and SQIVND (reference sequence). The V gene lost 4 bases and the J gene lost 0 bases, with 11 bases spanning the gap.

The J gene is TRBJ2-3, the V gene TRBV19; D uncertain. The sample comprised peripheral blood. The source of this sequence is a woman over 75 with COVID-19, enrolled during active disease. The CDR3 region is CASSSHSPSTDTQYF. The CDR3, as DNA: TGTGCCAGTAGTAGTCACAGCCCTAGCACAGATACGCAGTATTTT.